The entry below gives a single T cell receptor beta chain sequence along with its context. Its target is not known. The sample originates from a study of Graves' ophthalmopathy and Graves' hyperthyroidism. Whole-study results and caveats: A roughly 76% specificity and roughly 90% sensitivity were achieved by a 13-signature model that separated ophthalmopathy from stable hyperthyroidism.

RNA served as the template for amplifying TCR beta CDR3 regions. A first-round RT-PCR used HTBI primers, followed by a second-round multiplex PCR. From the multiplex PCR reads, TCRdb called clonotypes with MiXCR, one entry per CDR3 protein. The table records approximately 210,000 distinct CDR3 sequences, around 28% of them present only once. Germline V gene lookup returns CDR1 SNHLY and CDR2 FYNNEI. Trimming left V 6 bases short and J 5 bases short, with 19 bases between. The CDR3 has 15 residues. This receptor was taken from a man aged 50 to 59 with Graves' ophthalmopathy. The V call is TRBV2, the J call TRBJ2-5; TRBD1 or TRBD2 may be the D gene (5 bases each). Sequencing used peripheral blood. CDR3 in DNA: TGTGCCAGCAGCGAGGGGACCACCCGCCGGGAGACCCAGTACTTC. Protein sequence: CASSEGTTRRETQYF.